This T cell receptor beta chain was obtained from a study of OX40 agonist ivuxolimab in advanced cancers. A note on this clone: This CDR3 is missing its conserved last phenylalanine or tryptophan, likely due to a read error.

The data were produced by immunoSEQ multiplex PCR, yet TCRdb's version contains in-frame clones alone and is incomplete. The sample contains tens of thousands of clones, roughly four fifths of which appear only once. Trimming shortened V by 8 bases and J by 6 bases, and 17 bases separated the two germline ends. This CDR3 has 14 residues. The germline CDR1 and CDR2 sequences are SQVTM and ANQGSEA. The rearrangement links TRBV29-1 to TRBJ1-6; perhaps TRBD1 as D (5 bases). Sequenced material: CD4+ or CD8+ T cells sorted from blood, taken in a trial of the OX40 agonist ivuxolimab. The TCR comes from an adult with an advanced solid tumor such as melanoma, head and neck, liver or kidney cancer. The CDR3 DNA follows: TGCAGCCCGGAGGGGCCCTTTTCTAATTCACCCCTCCACCTT. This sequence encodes CSPEGPFSNSPLHL.